The next 14 T cell receptor beta chains were all read from a single sample in a study of cytomegalovirus exposure and HLA in healthy donors. Amplification used 60 Vbeta primers and 13 Jbeta primers. This table comes from immunoSEQ multiplex PCR, and its TCRdb copy is limited to in-frame clones, with some not included. Altogether some 200,000 clones are present, around four fifths being singletons, with the ten largest covering about 3.4%. Material: PBMCs. The receptor set was obtained from a female donor in good health and CMV-seronegative.

This clone was counted only a few times. This sequence joins TRBV19 and TRBJ2-7; TRBD2 agrees at 8 bases. Per the germline V gene, CDR1 is LNHDA and CDR2 is SQIVND (reference sequence). The CDR3 runs 14 residues. The junction had 5 bases not matched to a gene; V was cut back by 5 bases and J by 2 bases. CDR3 protein: CASSAGGSTYEQYF. In DNA form, the CDR3 reads TGTGCCAGTAGTGCGGGGGGTTCTACCTACGAGCAGTACTTC.

The rearrangement uses TRBV5-4 and TRBJ1-1, with D perhaps matching TRBD1 (6 bases). V was clipped by 0 bases and J by 8 bases, with 8 bases between them. This CDR3 spans 12 amino acids. Germline V gene sequence: CDR1 SGHNT, CDR2 YYREEE (reference sequence). The CDR3 coding sequence is TGTGCCAGCAGCTTGGTCACAGGGGAAGCTTTCTTT. This codes for CASSLVTGEAFF.

This clone has a single count. The chain has TRBV7-5 and TRBJ1-2; TRBD1 was called by the table and not checked on the DNA. TRBV7-5 is a pseudogene. The CDR3 totals 17 residues. In DNA, the CDR3 is TGTGTCAGAAGCTTAGGCCTTGGGGACAGGACCAACTATGGCTACACCTTC. Residues: CVRSLGLGDRTNYGYTF.

Regarding this clone: The junction differs from germline at one of its ends, possibly a read error. CDR3 protein: CASSPLDTRELFF. CDR3 bases: TGTGCCAGCAGCCCCCTCGACACCCGGGAGCTGTTTTTT. This chain links TRBV14 with TRBJ2-2; D remains unclear. This CDR3 comprises 13 residues. The germline V gene has CDR1 SGHDN and CDR2 FVKESK.

The V call is TRBV11-1, the J call TRBJ2-7; D possibly corresponds to TRBD2 (6 bases). Germline CDR1 and CDR2: SGHAT and FQDESV (reference sequence). V was shortened by 2 bases and J by 4 bases, with 9 bases between the two germline ends. This CDR3 has 13 residues. The CDR3 loop reads CASSLRRGYEQYF. In nucleotides, the CDR3 is TGTGCCAGCAGCTTAAGGCGGGGTTACGAGCAGTACTTC.

The V and J genes are TRBV5-5 and TRBJ2-7; 7 bases map to TRBD2. Germline V gives CDR1 SGHKS, CDR2 YYEKEE (reference sequence). The J segment lost 4 bases and the V segment lost 3 bases, leaving 4 bases of the junction unmatched. The CDR3 runs to 13 residues. CDR3: CASSWERGYEQYF. CDR3 bases: TGTGCCAGCAGCTGGGAGCGGGGTTACGAGCAGTACTTC.

The chain carries TRBV12-2 and TRBJ2-1; the table's D call, TRBD2, has no DNA check behind it. TRBV12-2 is noted as a pseudogene. The CDR3 has 17 amino acids. Here the CDR3 DNA reads TGTGCAAGTCGCTTCGGGGAGCGGGGTGAAGGGGACAATGAGCAGTTCTTC. Amino acids: CASRFGERGEGDNEQFF.

To note about this clone: A read error may produce the germline difference seen at one junction end. The chain has TRBV15 and TRBJ2-7; possible D gene TRBD1, 7 bases. The CDR3 loop spans 15 amino acids. CDR1 is LNHNV and CDR2 is YYDKDF in the germline V gene (reference sequence). CDR3 nucleotides: TGTGCCACCAGCAGAGACGGAGGGGGCAACTACGAGCGGTACTTC. Translated, it gives CATSRDGGGNYERYF. Filled out from reference TRBV15 and TRBJ2-7, the complete variable domain reads DAMVIQNPRYQVTQFGKPVTLSCSQTLNHNVMYWYQQKSSQAPKLLFHYYDKDFNNEADTPDNFQSRRPNTSFCFLDIRSPGLGDTAMYLCATSRDGGGNYERYFGPGTRLTVT.

The rearrangement links TRBV15 to TRBJ1-6; 7 bases match TRBD1. This CDR3 has 15 amino acids. Germline lookup yields CDR1 LNHNV and CDR2 YYDKDF (reference sequence). Trimming at V came to 1 base and at J to 7 bases, leaving 4 bases not matched to a gene. The DNA of the CDR3 is TGTGCCACCAGCAGAGGGGGGACAGTGAATTCACCCCTCCACTTT. Its translation: CATSRGGTVNSPLHF.

This rearrangement joins TRBV6-5 to TRBJ1-4; D uncertain. There are 14 residues in the CDR3. Germline V gene lookup returns CDR1 MNHEY and CDR2 SVGAGI. V lost 0 bases and J 8 bases, leaving 10 bases between the germline ends. CDR3 bases: TGTGCCAGCAGTTACTCGAGGCGAGGGGAAAAACTGTTTTTT. Encoded protein: CASSYSRRGEKLFF.

V usage is TRBV19 and J usage is TRBJ1-6; no definite D call. Germline values: CDR1 LNHDA, CDR2 SQIVND (reference sequence). V was cut by 6 bases and J by 7 bases, with 13 bases left in between. This CDR3 region has 14 residues. DNA of the CDR3: TGTGCCAGTAGCCGGGGTCCCGGGAATTCACCCCTCCACTTT. This encodes CASSRGPGNSPLHF.

This clone was counted between two and nine times. The gene calls are TRBV7-2 and TRBJ2-7; perhaps TRBD2 as D (6 bases). Germline lookup yields CDR1 SGHTA and CDR2 FQGNSA. V was clipped by 0 bases and J by 3 bases, with 15 bases between them. This CDR3 region has 16 residues. Here the CDR3 reads CASSLAGAGTNYEQYF. The CDR3 DNA is TGTGCCAGCAGCTTAGCAGGGGCGGGGACCAACTACGAGCAGTACTTC.

The chain combines TRBV13 with TRBJ2-5, with TRBD2 matching 8 bases. This CDR3 has 15 residues. The germline gives CDR1 PRHDT, CDR2 FYEKMQ (reference sequence). With V trimmed by 5 bases and J by 7 bases, 12 bases remained unmatched. The CDR3 spells CASSPRAAGDGTQYF. In DNA form, the CDR3 reads TGTGCCAGCAGCCCCCGGGCAGCGGGAGACGGGACCCAGTACTTC.

CDR3 in amino acids: CASSIGRRQGETQYF. CDR3 nucleotide sequence: TGTGCCAGTAGTATCGGAAGAAGGCAGGGGGAGACCCAGTACTTC. The rearrangement uses TRBV19 and TRBJ2-5; D possibly corresponds to TRBD1 (6 bases). V was pared by 3 bases and J by 5 bases, with 16 bases between. CDR1 LNHDA and CDR2 SQIVND come from the germline V gene (reference sequence). The CDR3 contains 15 residues.